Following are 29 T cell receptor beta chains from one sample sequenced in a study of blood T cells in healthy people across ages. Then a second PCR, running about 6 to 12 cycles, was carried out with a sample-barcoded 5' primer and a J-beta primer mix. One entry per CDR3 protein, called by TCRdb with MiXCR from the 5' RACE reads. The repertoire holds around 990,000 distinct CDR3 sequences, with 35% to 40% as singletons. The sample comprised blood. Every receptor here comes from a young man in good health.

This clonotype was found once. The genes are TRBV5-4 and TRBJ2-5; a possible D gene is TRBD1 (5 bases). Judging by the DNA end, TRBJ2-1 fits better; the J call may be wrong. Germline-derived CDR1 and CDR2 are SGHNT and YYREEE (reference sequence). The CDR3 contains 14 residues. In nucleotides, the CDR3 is TGTGCCAGCAGCTCTGACAGTGGACAAGAGACCCAGTTCTTC. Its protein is CASSSDSGQETQFF.

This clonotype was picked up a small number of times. CDR3 sequence: CASSFRGPYNEQFF. The CDR3 nucleotides are TGTGCCAGCAGTTTCAGGGGGCCCTACAATGAGCAGTTCTTC. The chain recombines TRBV6-2 or TRBV6-3 with TRBJ2-1; 8 positions match TRBD1. V shed 4 bases and J 2 bases; nucleotides not matched to a gene: 1. The CDR3 has 14 amino acids. Germline V gene lookup returns CDR1 MNHEY and CDR2 SVGEGT.

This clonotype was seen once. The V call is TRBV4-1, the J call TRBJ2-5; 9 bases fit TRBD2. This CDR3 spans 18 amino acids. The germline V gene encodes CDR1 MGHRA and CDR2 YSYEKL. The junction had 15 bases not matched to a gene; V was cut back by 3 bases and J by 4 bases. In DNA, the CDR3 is TGCGCCAGCAGCCAGGGGGGTAACTTTAGCGGGGGACGAGAGACCCAGTACTTC. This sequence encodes CASSQGGNFSGGRETQYF.

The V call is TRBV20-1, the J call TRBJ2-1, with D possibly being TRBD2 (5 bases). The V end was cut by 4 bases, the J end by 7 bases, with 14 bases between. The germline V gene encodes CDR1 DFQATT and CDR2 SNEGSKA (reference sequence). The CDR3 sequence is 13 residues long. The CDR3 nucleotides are TGCAGTGCTACGGACTTAGGCGGTAATGAGCAGTTCTTC. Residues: CSATDLGGNEQFF.

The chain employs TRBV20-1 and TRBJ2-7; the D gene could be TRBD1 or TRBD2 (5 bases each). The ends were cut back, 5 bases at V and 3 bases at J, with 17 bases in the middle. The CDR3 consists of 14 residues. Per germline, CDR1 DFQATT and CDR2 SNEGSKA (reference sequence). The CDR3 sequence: CSARRDADDYEQYF. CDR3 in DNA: TGCAGTGCTCGTCGGGACGCCGACGACTACGAGCAGTACTTC.

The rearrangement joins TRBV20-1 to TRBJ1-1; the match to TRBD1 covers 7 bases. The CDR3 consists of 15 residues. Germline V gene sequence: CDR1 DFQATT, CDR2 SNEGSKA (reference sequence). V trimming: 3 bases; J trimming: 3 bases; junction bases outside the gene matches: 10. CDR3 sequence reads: CSARADRRTDTEAFF. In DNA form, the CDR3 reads TGCAGTGCTAGGGCGGACAGGAGGACGGACACTGAAGCTTTCTTT.

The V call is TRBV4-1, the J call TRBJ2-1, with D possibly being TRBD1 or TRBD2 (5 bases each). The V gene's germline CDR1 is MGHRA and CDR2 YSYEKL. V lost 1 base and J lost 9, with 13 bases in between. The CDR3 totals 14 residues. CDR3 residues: CASSQVRDAGEQFF. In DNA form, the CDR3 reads TGCGCCAGCAGCCAAGTGAGGGACGCTGGTGAGCAGTTCTTC.

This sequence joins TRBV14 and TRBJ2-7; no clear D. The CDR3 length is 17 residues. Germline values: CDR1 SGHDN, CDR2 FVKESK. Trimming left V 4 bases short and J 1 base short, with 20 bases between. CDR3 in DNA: TGTGCCAGCAGCCCCCCCGTGGGCCGTACCGATTCCTACGAGCAGTACTTC. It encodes CASSPPVGRTDSYEQYF.

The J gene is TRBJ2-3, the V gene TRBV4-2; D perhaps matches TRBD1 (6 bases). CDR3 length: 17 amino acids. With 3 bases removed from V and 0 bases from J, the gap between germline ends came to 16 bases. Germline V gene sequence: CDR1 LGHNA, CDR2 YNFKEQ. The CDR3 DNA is TGTGCCAGCAGCCAGGACTGGACAGCTGCTAGCACAGATACGCAGTATTTT. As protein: CASSQDWTAASTDTQYF.

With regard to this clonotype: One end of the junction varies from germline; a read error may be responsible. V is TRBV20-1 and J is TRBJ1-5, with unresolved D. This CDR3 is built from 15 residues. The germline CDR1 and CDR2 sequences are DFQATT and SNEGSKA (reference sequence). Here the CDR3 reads CSAKKTELRNQSQHF. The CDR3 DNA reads TGCAGTGCTAAAAAGACGGAACTGCGCAATCAGTCCCAGCATTTT.

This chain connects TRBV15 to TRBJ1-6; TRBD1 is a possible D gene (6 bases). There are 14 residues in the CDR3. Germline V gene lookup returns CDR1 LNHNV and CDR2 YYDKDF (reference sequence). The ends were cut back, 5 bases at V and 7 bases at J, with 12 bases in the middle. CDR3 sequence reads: CATSSRTDNSPLHF. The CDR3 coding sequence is TGTGCCACCAGCTCCCGGACAGACAATTCACCCCTCCACTTT.

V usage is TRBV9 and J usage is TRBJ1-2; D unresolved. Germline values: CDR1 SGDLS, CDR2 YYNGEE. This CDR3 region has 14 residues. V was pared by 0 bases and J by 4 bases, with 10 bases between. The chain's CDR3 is CASSVESTPYGYTF. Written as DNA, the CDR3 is TGTGCCAGCAGCGTAGAGTCAACCCCCTATGGCTACACCTTC.

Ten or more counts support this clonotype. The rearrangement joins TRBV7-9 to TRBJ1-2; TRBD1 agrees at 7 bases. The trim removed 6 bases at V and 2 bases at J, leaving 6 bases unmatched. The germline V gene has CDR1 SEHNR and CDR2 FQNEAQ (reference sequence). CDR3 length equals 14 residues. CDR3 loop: CASSLTGTNYGYTF. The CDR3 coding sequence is TGTGCCAGCAGTTTGACAGGGACCAACTATGGCTACACCTTC.

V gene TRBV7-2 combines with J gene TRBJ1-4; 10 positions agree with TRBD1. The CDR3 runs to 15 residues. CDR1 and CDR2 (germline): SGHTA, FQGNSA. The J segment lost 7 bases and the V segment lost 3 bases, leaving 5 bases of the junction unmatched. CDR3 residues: CASSLAGTGAEKLFF. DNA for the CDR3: TGTGCCAGCAGCTTGGCCGGGACAGGGGCTGAAAAACTGTTTTTT.

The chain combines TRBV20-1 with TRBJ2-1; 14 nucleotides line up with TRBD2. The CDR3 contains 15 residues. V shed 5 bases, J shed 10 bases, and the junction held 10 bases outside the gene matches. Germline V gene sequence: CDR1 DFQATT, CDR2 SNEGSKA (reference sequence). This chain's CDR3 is CSAHKGTSGGKEQFF. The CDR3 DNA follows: TGCAGTGCTCATAAGGGGACTAGCGGGGGTAAAGAGCAGTTCTTC.

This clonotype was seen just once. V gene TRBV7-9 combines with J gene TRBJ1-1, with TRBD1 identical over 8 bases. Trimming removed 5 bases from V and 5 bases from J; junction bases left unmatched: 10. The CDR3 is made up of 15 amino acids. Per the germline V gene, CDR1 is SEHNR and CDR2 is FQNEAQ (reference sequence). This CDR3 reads CASSPKWGQATEAFF. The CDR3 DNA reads TGTGCCAGCAGCCCGAAGTGGGGACAGGCGACTGAAGCTTTCTTT.

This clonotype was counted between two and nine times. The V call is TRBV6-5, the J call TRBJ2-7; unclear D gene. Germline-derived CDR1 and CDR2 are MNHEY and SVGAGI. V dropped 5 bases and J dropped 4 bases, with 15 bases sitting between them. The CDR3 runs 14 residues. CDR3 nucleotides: TGTGCCAGCAGTCCCTCGGGCAGTTCTTACGAGCAGTACTTC. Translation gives CASSPSGSSYEQYF.

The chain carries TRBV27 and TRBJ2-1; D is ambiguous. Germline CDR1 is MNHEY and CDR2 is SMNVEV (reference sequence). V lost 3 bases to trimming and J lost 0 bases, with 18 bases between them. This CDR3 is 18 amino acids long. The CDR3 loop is CASSLSLNWLSSYNEQFF. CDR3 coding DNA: TGTGCCAGCAGTTTGAGTCTGAACTGGCTAAGCTCCTACAATGAGCAGTTCTTC.

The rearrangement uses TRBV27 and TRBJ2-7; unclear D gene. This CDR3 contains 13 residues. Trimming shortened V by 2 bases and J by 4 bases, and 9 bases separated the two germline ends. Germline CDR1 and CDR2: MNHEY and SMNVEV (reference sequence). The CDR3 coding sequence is TGTGCCAGCAGTTTAAAGGTGGGGTACGAGCAGTACTTC. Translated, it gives CASSLKVGYEQYF.

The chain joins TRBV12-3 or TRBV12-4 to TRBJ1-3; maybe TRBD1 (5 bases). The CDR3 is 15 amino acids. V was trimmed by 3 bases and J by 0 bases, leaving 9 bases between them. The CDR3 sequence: CASSLGPLSGNTIYF. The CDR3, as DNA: TGTGCCAGCAGTTTGGGGCCGCTCTCTGGAAACACCATATATTTT.

CDR3 nucleotides: TGTGCCAGCACCTTACGAACTAGCGGGGGGGCGCCGGCGTACTTC. It is translated as CASTLRTSGGAPAYF. This chain connects TRBV2 to TRBJ2-5; 13 bases agree with TRBD2. Germline V gene lookup returns CDR1 SNHLY and CDR2 FYNNEI. The V gene end was trimmed by 7 bases and the J gene end by 13 bases; junction bases not matched to a gene: 15. This CDR3 is built from 15 residues.

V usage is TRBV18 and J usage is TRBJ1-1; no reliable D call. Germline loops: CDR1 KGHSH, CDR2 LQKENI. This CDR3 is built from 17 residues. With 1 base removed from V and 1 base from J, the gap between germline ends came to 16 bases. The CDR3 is CASSPRGSYSQNTEAFF. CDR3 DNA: TGTGCCAGCTCACCACGGGGAAGTTACAGTCAGAACACTGAAGCTTTCTTT.

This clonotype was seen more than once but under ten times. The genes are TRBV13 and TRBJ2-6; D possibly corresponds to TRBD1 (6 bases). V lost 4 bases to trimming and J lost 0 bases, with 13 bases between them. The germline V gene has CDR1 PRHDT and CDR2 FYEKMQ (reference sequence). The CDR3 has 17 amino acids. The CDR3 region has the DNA TGTGCCAGCAGCTCTCAGGGGATAAACTCTGGGGCCAACGTCCTGACTTTC. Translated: CASSSQGINSGANVLTF. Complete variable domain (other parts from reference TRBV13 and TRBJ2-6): AAGVIQSPRHLIKEKRETATLKCYPIPRHDTVYWYQQGPGQDPQFLISFYEKMQSDKGSIPDRFSAQQFSDYHSELNMSSLELGDSALYFCASSSQGINSGANVLTFGAGSRLTVL.

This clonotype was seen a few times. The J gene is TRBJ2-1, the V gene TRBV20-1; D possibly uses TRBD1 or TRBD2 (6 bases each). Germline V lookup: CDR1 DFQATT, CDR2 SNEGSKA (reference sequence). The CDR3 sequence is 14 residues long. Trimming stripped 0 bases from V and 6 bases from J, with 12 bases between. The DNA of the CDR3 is TGCAGTGCTAGAGAAGGCAAGGGGGGCAATGAGCAGTTCTTC. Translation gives CSAREGKGGNEQFF.

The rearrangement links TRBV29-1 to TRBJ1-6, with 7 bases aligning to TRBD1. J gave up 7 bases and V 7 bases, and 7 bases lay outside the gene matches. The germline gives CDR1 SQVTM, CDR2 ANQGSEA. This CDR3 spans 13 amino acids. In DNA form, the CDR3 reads TGCAGCGGTCGACAGGGTCGAAATTCACCCCTCCACTTT. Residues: CSGRQGRNSPLHF. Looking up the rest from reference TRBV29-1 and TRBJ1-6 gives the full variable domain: SAVISQKPSRDICQRGTSLTIQCQVDSQVTMMFWYRQQPGQSLTLIATANQGSEATYESGFVIDKFPISRPNLTFSTLTVSNMSPEDSSIYLCSGRQGRNSPLHFGNGTRLTVT.

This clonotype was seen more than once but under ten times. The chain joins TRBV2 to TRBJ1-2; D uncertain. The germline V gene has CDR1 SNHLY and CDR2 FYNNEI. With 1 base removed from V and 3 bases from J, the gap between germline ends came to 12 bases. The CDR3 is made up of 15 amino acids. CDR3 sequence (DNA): TGTGCCAGCAGTGAAGGACAACCGATTTACTATGGCTACACCTTC. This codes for CASSEGQPIYYGYTF.

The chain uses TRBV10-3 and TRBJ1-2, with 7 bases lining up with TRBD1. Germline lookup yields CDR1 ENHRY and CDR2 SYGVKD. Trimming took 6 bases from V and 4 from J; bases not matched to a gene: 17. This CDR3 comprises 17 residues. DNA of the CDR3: TGTGCCATCAGAACCGGGACAGTGGTCCAAGATGGCTATGGCTACACCTTC. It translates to CAIRTGTVVQDGYGYTF.

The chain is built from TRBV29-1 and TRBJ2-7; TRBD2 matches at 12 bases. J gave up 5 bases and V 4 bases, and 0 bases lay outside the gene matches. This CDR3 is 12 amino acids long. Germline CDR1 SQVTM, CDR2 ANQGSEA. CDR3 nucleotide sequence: TGCAGCGTTGGACTAGCGGGGGACGAGCAGTACTTC. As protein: CSVGLAGDEQYF.

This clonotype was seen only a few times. The CDR3 region has the DNA TGCAGCGTTTGGGGAGAGGCGAACACTGAAGCTTTCTTT. Its translation is CSVWGEANTEAFF. The rearrangement joins TRBV29-1 to TRBJ1-1; D unclear. CDR3 length equals 13 residues. Germline V CDR1 and CDR2: SQVTM, ANQGSEA. Trimming stripped 5 bases from V and 1 base from J, with 11 bases between. Filled out from reference TRBV29-1 and TRBJ1-1, the complete variable domain reads SAVISQKPSRDICQRGTSLTIQCQVDSQVTMMFWYRQQPGQSLTLIATANQGSEATYESGFVIDKFPISRPNLTFSTLTVSNMSPEDSSIYLCSVWGEANTEAFFGQGTRLTVV.